What follows is one T cell receptor beta chain and its context. Its antigen remains unknown. The data belong to a study of cytomegalovirus exposure and HLA in healthy donors. Trimming shortened V by 5 bases and J by 2 bases, and 10 bases separated the two germline ends. Germline V lookup: CDR1 MNHEY, CDR2 SMNVEV (reference sequence). The CDR3 is made up of 14 amino acids. PCR used 60 Vbeta primers and 13 Jbeta primers. Data came from immunoSEQ multiplex PCR; TCRdb stores just in-frame clones and leaves some out. The table has 200,000 to 250,000 clones, 65% to 90% seen once. General study results and limits: The investigators catalogued some 160 TCR beta chains as cytomegalovirus-associated. Later work associated 17,000 or so TCR beta sequences with HLA alleles at 0.05 false discovery rate. Several of the most significant clusters appeared, in a later analysis, to be linked to common viral pathogens. Follow-up analysis later connected one missense variant in DCLRE1C with trimming of TCR beta V- and J-genes.

The clonotype comes from a girl between 10 and 17 years old in good health and CMV-seronegative. The sequenced sample consisted of PBMCs. This chain uses TRBV27 with TRBJ2-1; D unclear. The chain's CDR3 is CASSAVYAYNEQFF. The DNA of the CDR3 is TGTGCCAGCAGTGCAGTGTACGCCTACAATGAGCAGTTCTTC.